These 20 T cell receptor beta chains share one sample of origin, sequenced in a study of molecular identifiers for immune sequencing clone quantification. TCRdb re-called the PCR reads through MiXCR, storing one row per CDR3 protein. The sample carries a few hundred thousand distinct CDR3 sequences, 20% to 25% recorded once. Material for sequencing was naive CD8+ T cells from blood, with Jurkat cell RNA spiked in. Subset noted: FACS-sorted CD8+CD4-CCR7+CD45RA+ naive T cells. The receptor set was obtained from a human donor in good health. Some libraries in this study had Jurkat cell RNA spiked in.

The sample holds a few counts of this clonotype. The J gene is TRBJ2-3, the V gene TRBV24-1, with a tentative D call TRBD1 (6 bases). Trimming pared 1 base from V and 4 bases from J, leaving 11 bases between. Per germline, CDR1 KGHDR and CDR2 SFDVKD. The CDR3 consists of 15 residues. The CDR3 is CATSDLRTESDTQYF. The CDR3 DNA reads as TGTGCCACCAGTGATTTACGGACAGAGTCAGATACGCAGTATTTT.

The chain joins TRBV7-9 to TRBJ2-7; unclear D gene. This CDR3 is 14 amino acids long. The V gene lost 5 bases and the J gene lost 0 bases, with 11 bases spanning the gap. The germline CDR1 and CDR2 sequences are SEHNR and FQNEAQ (reference sequence). CDR3 in amino acids: CASSGTLISYEQYF. DNA of the CDR3: TGTGCCAGCAGCGGCACCCTAATCTCCTACGAGCAGTACTTC.

This clonotype occurred a few times. The chain uses TRBV7-9 and TRBJ2-1; TRBD2 matches at 9 bases. CDR1 SEHNR and CDR2 FQNEAQ come from the germline V gene (reference sequence). With V trimmed by 1 base and J by 7 bases, 14 bases remained unmatched. CDR3 length: 18 amino acids. This CDR3 reads CASSLGAISGSRSNEQFF. CDR3 nucleotides: TGTGCCAGCAGCTTAGGCGCCATTAGCGGGAGTAGGAGTAATGAGCAGTTCTTC.

About this clonotype: A much more abundant neighbour one base away suggests this may be a read error. The CDR3: CATRGTVITDTQYF. In DNA, the CDR3 is TGCGCCACCCGGGGGACAGTAATCACAGATACGCAGTATTTT. V and J are TRBV4-1 and TRBJ2-3; tentative D call: TRBD1 (7 bases). The V gene lost 10 bases and the J gene lost 2 bases, with 16 bases spanning the gap. The CDR3 is 14 residues long. The germline V gene has CDR1 MGHRA and CDR2 YSYEKL.

This clonotype was recorded many times. V and J are TRBV3-1 and TRBJ1-2, with D unclear. The CDR3 totals 14 residues. The V and J ends lost 4 bases and 0 bases respectively, with 9 bases between them. Germline V gene sequence: CDR1 LGHDT, CDR2 YNNKEL (reference sequence). The CDR3 region has the DNA TGTGCCAGCAGCCCTAAGACTGCTAACTATGGCTACACCTTC. Its translation is CASSPKTANYGYTF.

The chain links TRBV6-5 to TRBJ2-7, with D maybe TRBD1 (5 bases). Germline assignment: CDR1 MNHEY and CDR2 SVGAGI. CDR3 size: 13 residues. V was shortened by 2 bases and J by 6 bases, with 11 bases between the two germline ends. CDR3 DNA: TGTGCCAGCAGTTACACAGGACCTCTCGAGCAGTACTTC. Encoded protein: CASSYTGPLEQYF.

On this clonotype itself: Just one base apart from a much larger clone, this may be a read error. This sequence joins TRBV6-2 or TRBV6-3 and TRBJ1-1; D gene unclear. This CDR3 region has 13 residues. CDR1 is MNHEY and CDR2 is SVGEGT in the germline V gene. Here the CDR3 DNA reads TGTGCCAGCAGCCTAGGGATTAACACTGGAGCTTTCTTT. Protein sequence: CASSLGINTGAFF.

The chain joins TRBV28 to TRBJ1-3; D gene uncertain. The CDR3 has 15 amino acids. Trimming took off 3 bases at V and 4 bases at J, with 13 bases between the two ends. CDR1 and CDR2 (germline): MDHEN, SYDVKM. DNA for the CDR3: TGTGCCAGCAGTTTCCCCCTGACTGTCGGAAACACCATATATTTT. Translation gives CASSFPLTVGNTIYF.

V usage is TRBV7-9 and J usage is TRBJ2-2, with no clear D. V was shortened by 7 bases and J by 1 base, with 13 bases between the two germline ends. Germline loops: CDR1 SEHNR, CDR2 FQNEAQ (reference sequence). CDR3 size: 15 residues. The CDR3 protein is CASIQESVNTGELFF. The CDR3 DNA is TGTGCCAGCATCCAAGAGAGCGTGAACACCGGGGAGCTGTTTTTT.

As concerns this clonotype: One end of the junction fails to match germline, which may point to a read error. The chain couples TRBV2 to TRBJ1-2, with D unclear. The CDR3 sequence is 12 residues long. In germline, CDR1 is SNHLY, CDR2 FYNNEI. The CDR3 sequence is CASGDRLEGYTF. In DNA, the CDR3 is TGTGCCAGCGGTGACCGATTGGAAGGCTACACCTTC.

A remark on this clonotype: A much larger clone differs from this one at a single base, so this may be a read error. The CDR3 end shows no conserved phenylalanine or tryptophan, and so a read error is likely. The V gene is TRBV30, the J gene TRBJ2-7; D call uncertain. CDR1 and CDR2 from the germline V gene are GTSNPN and SVGIG (reference sequence). The CDR3 consists of 12 residues. V lost 4 bases and J 9 bases, leaving 16 bases between the germline ends. Here the CDR3 reads CAWTDVGIGQYS. In nucleotides, the CDR3 is TGTGCCTGGACCGATGTAGGAATCGGGCAGTACTCC.

About this clonotype itself: Mismatch with germline at one junction end may stem from a read error. The chain carries TRBV4-3 and TRBJ2-2; D might be TRBD2 (6 bases). The CDR3 extends over 15 amino acids. Germline V gives CDR1 LGHNA, CDR2 YSLEER. The CDR3 nucleotides read TGCGCCAGCAGCCCGGGACGGATGAACACCGGGGGGCTGTTTTTT. It specifies CASSPGRMNTGGLFF.

This clonotype occurred a few times. The chain employs TRBV6-2 or TRBV6-3 and TRBJ2-2, with 10 bases identical to TRBD2. The CDR3 is 19 residues long. Unmatched junction bases numbered 9, after V lost 0 bases and J lost 2 bases. CDR1 is MNHEY, CDR2 SVGEGT, per germline. CDR3 protein: CASSYSRTSGRTNTGELFF. The CDR3, as DNA: TGTGCCAGCAGTTACTCCCGGACTAGCGGCCGGACCAACACCGGGGAGCTGTTTTTT.

This clonotype was observed a handful of times. The V and J genes are TRBV6-2 or TRBV6-3 and TRBJ1-3, with a tentative D call TRBD1 (6 bases). This CDR3 has 15 residues. Trimming stripped 2 bases from V and 0 bases from J, with 8 bases between. Looked up from germline, CDR1 is MNHEY and CDR2 is SVGEGT. The CDR3 region has the DNA TGTGCCAGCAGTTACGGACAGAGCTCTGGAAACACCATATATTTT. Translation gives CASSYGQSSGNTIYF.

On this clonotype: Given a much more abundant clone one base away, this may be a read error. The CDR3 region has the DNA TGTGCCAGCAGCTTTACTACTAACTATAGCTACACCTTC. Protein sequence: CASSFTTNYSYTF. V is TRBV7-9 and J is TRBJ1-2; no definite D call. The CDR3 runs to 13 residues. Germline V gene lookup returns CDR1 SEHNR and CDR2 FQNEAQ (reference sequence).

The rearrangement links TRBV7-9 to TRBJ2-1, with D uncertain. Trimming left V 6 bases short and J 1 base short, with 7 bases between. This CDR3 comprises 13 residues. CDR1 and CDR2 (germline): SEHNR, FQNEAQ (reference sequence). CDR3 amino acids: CASSKGSYNEQFF. CDR3 coding DNA: TGTGCCAGCAGTAAGGGATCCTACAATGAGCAGTTCTTC.

Many counts were recorded for this clonotype. This chain uses TRBV4-3 with TRBJ1-4; 8 nucleotides align to TRBD1. CDR1 and CDR2 from the germline V gene are LGHNA and YSLEER. V trimming: 4 bases; J trimming: 0 bases; junction bases outside the gene matches: 7. This CDR3 is built from 17 residues. The CDR3 sequence is CASSRQGSPATNEKLFF. The CDR3 nucleotides read TGCGCCAGCAGCCGACAGGGGTCACCTGCAACTAATGAAAAACTGTTTTTT.

This clonotype was seen only a few times. The chain couples TRBV3-1 to TRBJ2-2; 15 bases line up with TRBD2. V lost 1 base to trimming and J lost 3 bases; unmatched junction nucleotides: 6. This CDR3 spans 19 amino acids. Germline V gene lookup returns CDR1 LGHDT and CDR2 YNNKEL (reference sequence). CDR3 in amino acids: CASSQVGLAGGPDTGELFF. The CDR3 coding sequence is TGTGCCAGCAGCCAAGTAGGACTAGCGGGAGGGCCGGACACCGGGGAGCTGTTTTTT.

This clonotype turned up a few times. The V gene is TRBV4-2, the J gene TRBJ1-1; 8 nucleotides match TRBD1. The CDR3 runs to 17 residues. CDR1 LGHNA and CDR2 YNFKEQ come from the germline V gene. Unmatched junction bases numbered 7, after V lost 1 base and J lost 0 bases. The CDR3 spells CASSQVVRGLMNTEAFF. The CDR3 coding sequence is TGTGCCAGCAGCCAAGTGGTCAGGGGGCTAATGAACACTGAAGCTTTCTTT.

This clonotype has just a few counts. The CDR3 bases are TGTGCCAGCAGAGCAAGAGAGGGGGGGCCCGGGGAGACCCAGTACTTC. This sequence encodes CASRAREGGPGETQYF. The V call is TRBV2, the J call TRBJ2-5; D possibly corresponds to TRBD2 (7 bases). Per germline, CDR1 SNHLY and CDR2 FYNNEI. Trimming removed 6 bases at V and 5 bases at J, with 22 bases between. This CDR3 comprises 16 residues.